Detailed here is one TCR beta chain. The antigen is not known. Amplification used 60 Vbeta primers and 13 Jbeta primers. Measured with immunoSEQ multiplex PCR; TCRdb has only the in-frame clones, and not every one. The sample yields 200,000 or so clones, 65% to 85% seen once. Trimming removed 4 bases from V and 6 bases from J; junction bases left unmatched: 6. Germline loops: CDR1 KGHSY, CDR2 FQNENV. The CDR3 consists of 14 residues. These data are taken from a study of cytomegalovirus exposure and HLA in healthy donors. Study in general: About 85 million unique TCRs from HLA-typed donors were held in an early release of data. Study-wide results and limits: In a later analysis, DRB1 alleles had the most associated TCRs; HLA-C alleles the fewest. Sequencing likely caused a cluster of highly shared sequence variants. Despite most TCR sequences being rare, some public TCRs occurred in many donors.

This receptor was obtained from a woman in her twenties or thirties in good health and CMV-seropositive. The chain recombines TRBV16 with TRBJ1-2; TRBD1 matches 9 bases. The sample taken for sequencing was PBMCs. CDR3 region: CASSRDRVTDGYTF. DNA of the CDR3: TGTGCCAGCAGCCGGGACAGGGTTACGGATGGCTACACCTTC.